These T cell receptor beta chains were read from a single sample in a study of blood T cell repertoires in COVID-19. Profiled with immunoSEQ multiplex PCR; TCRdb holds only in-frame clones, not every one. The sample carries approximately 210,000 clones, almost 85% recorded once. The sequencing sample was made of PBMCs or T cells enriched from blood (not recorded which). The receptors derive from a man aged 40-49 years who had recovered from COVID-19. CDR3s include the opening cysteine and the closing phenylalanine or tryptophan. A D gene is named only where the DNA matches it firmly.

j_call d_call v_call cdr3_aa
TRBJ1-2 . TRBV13 CASSLVQVGNYGYTF
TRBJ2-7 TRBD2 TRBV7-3 CASSLGTSGSEQYF
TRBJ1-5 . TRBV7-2 CASSLVEGGFGQPQHF
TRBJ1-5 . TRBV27 CASSRLTGQPQHF
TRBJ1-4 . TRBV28 CASFTGGTILHEKLFF
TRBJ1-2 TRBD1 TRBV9 CASSVLTGGVDYGYTF
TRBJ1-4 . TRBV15 CATSRVASWNEKLFF
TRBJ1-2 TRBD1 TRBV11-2 CASTTTGVYGYTF
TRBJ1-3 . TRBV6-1 CASREDFSGNTIYF
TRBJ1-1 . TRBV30 CAWSVLSREAFF
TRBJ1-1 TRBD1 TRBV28 CASSAQGENTEAFF